This T cell receptor (beta chain) appears in the sequencing data of a study of beta chain bispecific antibodies for T cell cancers. Whole-study findings and limits: The leukemia cells, rather than normal T cells, gave most of the targeted TRBV signal.

Either OKT3 anti-CD3 antibody or CD3/CD28 beads expanded T cells from blood mononuclear cells over roughly 3 days. The CDR3 runs to 13 residues. CDR1 and CDR2 from the germline V gene are LNHDA and SQIVND (reference sequence). V was clipped by 2 bases and J by 1 base, with 5 bases between them. This clonotype has at least ten counts. Its antigen remains unknown. TCRdb reprocessed the 5' RACE reads with MiXCR, giving one entry per CDR3 protein. The sample yields 21,000 or so distinct CDR3 sequences, approximately 2.4% seen once. The chain uses TRBV19 and TRBJ1-1; D is undetermined. Sequenced input: healthy donor T cells cultured with leukemia cells. This clonotype was obtained from a human donor in good health. Some clones in this sample may be carry-over from other donors' samples. In DNA, the CDR3 is TGTGCCAGTAGTATAACTAAGAACACTGAAGCTTTCTTT. It specifies CASSITKNTEAFF.